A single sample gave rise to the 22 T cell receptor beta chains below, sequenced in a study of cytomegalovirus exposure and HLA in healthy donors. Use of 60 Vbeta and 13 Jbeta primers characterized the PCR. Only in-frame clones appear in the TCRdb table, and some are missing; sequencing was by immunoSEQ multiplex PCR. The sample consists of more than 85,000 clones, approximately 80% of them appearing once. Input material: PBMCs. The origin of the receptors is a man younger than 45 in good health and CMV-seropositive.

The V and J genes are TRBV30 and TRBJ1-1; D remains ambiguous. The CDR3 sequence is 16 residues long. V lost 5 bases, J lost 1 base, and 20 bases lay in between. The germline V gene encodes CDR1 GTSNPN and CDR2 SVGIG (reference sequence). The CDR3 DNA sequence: TGTGCCTGGGGTACCGCTGGGCGGGGTAGGAACACTGAAGCTTTCTTT. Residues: CAWGTAGRGRNTEAFF.

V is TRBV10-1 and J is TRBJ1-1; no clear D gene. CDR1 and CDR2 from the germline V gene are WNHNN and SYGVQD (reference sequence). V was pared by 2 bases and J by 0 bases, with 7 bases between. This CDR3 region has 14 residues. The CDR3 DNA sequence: TGCGCCAGCAGTGAGCCCGTAATGAACACTGAAGCTTTCTTT. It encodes CASSEPVMNTEAFF.

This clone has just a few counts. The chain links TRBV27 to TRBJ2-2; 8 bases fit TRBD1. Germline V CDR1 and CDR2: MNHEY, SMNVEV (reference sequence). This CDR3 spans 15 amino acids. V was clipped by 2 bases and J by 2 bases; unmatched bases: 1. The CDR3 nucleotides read TGTGCCAGCAGTTTAGACAGGGGCAACACCGGGGAGCTGTTTTTT. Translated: CASSLDRGNTGELFF.

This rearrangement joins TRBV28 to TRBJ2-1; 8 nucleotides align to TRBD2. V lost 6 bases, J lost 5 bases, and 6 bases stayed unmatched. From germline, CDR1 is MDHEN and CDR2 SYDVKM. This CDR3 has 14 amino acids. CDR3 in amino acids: CASRTGGANNEQFF. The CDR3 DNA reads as TGTGCCAGCAGAACGGGGGGGGCCAACAATGAGCAGTTCTTC.

The CDR3 protein is CASSRDTNGYEQYF. CDR3 bases: TGTGCCAGCAGCCGGGATACTAATGGCTACGAGCAGTACTTC. The chain employs TRBV27 and TRBJ2-7; maybe TRBD2 (5 bases). This CDR3 has 14 residues. Looked up from germline, CDR1 is MNHEY and CDR2 is SMNVEV (reference sequence). V lost 6 bases and J lost 3, with 15 bases in between.

The CDR3 DNA sequence: TGTGCCAGCTCACAGAGGCAGACTAGCGGAGAGACCCAGTACTTC. This encodes CASSQRQTSGETQYF. The chain couples TRBV18 to TRBJ2-5; TRBD2 aligns across 9 bases. Looked up from germline, CDR1 is KGHSH and CDR2 is LQKENI. The CDR3 has 15 amino acids. After removal of 4 bases from V and 4 bases from J, the junction contained 7 bases not matched to a gene.

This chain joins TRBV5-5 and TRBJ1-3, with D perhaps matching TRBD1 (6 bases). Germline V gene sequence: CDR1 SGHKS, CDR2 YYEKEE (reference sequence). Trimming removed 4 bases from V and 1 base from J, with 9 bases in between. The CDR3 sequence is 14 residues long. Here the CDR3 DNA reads TGTGCCAGCAGCAGCACAGGGTCTGGAAACACCATATATTTT. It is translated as CASSSTGSGNTIYF.

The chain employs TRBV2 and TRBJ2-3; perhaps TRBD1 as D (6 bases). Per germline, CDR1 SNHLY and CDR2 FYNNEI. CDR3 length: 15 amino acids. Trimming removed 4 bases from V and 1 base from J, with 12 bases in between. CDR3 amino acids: CASSVSYRGTDTQYF. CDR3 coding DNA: TGTGCCAGCAGTGTTTCGTACAGGGGCACAGATACGCAGTATTTT.

CDR3 sequence (DNA): TGTGCCAGCAGCTTGATCCTTAGCGGGGAAAGCACAGATACGCAGTATTTT. It specifies CASSLILSGESTDTQYF. This chain connects TRBV7-8 to TRBJ2-3; 8 bases fit TRBD2. With V trimmed by 3 bases and J by 0 bases, 8 bases remained unmatched. The CDR3 contains 17 residues. Germline CDR1 reads SGHVS; CDR2 reads FQNEAQ. Together with reference TRBV7-8 and TRBJ2-3, the CDR3 gives the full variable domain: GAGVSQSPRYKVAKRGQDVALRCDPISGHVSLFWYQQALGQGPEFLTYFQNEAQLDKSGLPSDRFFAERPEGSVSTLKIQRTQQEDSAVYLCASSLILSGESTDTQYFGPGTRLTVL.

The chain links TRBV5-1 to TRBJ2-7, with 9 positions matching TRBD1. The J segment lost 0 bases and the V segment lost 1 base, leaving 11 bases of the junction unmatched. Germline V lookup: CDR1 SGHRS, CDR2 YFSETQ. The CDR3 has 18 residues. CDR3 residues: CASSLTTGGHLSSYEQYF. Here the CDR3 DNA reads TGCGCCAGCAGCTTGACGACAGGGGGTCACCTTAGCTCCTACGAGCAGTACTTC.

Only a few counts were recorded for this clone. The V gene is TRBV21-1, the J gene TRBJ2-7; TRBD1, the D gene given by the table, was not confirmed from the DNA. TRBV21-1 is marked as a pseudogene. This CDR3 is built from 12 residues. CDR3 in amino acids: CASSKTGYEQYF. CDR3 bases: TGTGCCAGCAGCAAAACAGGCTACGAGCAGTACTTC.

The CDR3 DNA is TGTGCCAGCAGCCAAGGGGCGACCTACAATGAGCAGTTCTTC. Its protein product is CASSQGATYNEQFF. V gene TRBV14 combines with J gene TRBJ2-1; D is uncertain. This CDR3 region has 14 residues. Germline CDR1 reads SGHDN; CDR2 reads FVKESK. Trimming removed 1 base from V and 2 bases from J, with 6 bases in between.

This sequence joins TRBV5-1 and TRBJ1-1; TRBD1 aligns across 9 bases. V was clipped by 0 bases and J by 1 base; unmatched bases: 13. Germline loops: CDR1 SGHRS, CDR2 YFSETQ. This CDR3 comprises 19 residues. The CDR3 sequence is CASSLGGQGSSGRNTEAFF. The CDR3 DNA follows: TGCGCCAGCAGCTTGGGAGGACAGGGGTCATCAGGAAGGAACACTGAAGCTTTCTTT.

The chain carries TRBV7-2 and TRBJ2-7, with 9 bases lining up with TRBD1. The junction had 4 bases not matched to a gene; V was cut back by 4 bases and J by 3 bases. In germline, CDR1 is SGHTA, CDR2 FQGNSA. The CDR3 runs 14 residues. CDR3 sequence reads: CASSSGTGIYEQYF. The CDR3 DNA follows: TGTGCCAGCAGCTCGGGGACAGGGATCTACGAGCAGTACTTC.

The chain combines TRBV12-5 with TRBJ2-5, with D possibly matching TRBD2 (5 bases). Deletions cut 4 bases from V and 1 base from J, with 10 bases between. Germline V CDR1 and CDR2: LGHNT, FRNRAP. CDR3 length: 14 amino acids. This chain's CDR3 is CASGSRRLQETQYF. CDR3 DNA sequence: TGTGCTAGTGGTTCGAGGAGGCTCCAAGAGACCCAGTACTTC. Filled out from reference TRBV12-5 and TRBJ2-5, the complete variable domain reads DARVTQTPRHKVTEMGQEVTMRCQPILGHNTVFWYRQTMMQGLELLAYFRNRAPLDDSGMPKDRFSAEMPDATLATLKIQPSEPRDSAVYFCASGSRRLQETQYFGPGTRLLVL.

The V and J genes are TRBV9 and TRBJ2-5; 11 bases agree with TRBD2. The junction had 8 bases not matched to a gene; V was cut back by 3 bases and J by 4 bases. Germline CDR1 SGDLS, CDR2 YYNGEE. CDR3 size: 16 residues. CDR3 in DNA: TGTGCCAGCAGCGGTGATAGCGGGGGGGCAGTAGAGACCCAGTACTTC. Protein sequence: CASSGDSGGAVETQYF.

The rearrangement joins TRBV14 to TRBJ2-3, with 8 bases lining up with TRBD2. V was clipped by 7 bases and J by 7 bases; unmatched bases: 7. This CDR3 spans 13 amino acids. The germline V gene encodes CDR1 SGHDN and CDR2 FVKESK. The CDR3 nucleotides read TGTGCCAGCACACTTCATAGCGGGAATACGCAGTATTTT. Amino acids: CASTLHSGNTQYF.

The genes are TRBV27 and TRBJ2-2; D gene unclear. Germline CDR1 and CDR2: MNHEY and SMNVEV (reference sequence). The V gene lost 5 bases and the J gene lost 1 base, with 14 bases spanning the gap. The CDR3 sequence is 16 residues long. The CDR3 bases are TGTGCCAGCAGTACCAACACGGCAGGGAACACCGGGGAGCTGTTTTTT. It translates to CASSTNTAGNTGELFF.

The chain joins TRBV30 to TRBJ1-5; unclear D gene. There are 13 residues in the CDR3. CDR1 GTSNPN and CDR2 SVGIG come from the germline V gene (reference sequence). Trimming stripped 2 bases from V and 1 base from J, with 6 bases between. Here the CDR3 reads CAWSYTSNQPQHF. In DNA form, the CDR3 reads TGTGCCTGGAGTTATACAAGCAATCAGCCCCAGCATTTT.

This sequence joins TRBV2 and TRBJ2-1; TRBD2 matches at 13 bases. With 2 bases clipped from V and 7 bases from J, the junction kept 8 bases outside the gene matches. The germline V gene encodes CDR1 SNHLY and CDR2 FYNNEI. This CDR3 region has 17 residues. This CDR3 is CASSEITSGGAHNEQFF. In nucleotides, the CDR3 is TGTGCCAGCAGTGAAATTACTAGCGGGGGGGCCCATAATGAGCAGTTCTTC.

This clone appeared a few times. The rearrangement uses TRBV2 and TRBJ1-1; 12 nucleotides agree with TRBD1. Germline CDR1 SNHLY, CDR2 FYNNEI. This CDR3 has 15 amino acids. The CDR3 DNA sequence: TGTGCTAATCCCGGGACAGGGGGCGAAGGTACTGAAGCTTTCTTT. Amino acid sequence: CANPGTGGEGTEAFF.

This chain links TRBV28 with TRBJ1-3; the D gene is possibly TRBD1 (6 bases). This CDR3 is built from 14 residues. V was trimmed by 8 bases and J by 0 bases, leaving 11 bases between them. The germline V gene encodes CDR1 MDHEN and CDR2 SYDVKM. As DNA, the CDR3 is TGTGCCAGCGCGACAGGACCCTCTGGAAACACCATATATTTT. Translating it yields CASATGPSGNTIYF.